This T cell receptor beta chain was identified during a study of shared clonotypes between healthy human individuals. V was cut by 0 bases and J by 4 bases, with 10 bases left in between. CDR3 length: 14 residues. Germline assignment: CDR1 PRHDT and CDR2 FYEKMQ (reference sequence). The assay was immunoSEQ multiplex PCR, and TCRdb's table has in-frame clones only and misses some. Of nearly 2 million clones listed, less than 95% are singletons. Study observations and caveats: As a rule, naive subsets had a larger estimated richness than memory subsets.

For this clone: The antigen is undetermined. The same CDR3 can be traced to other DNA sequences in this sample.

Naivety among CD8 cells was defined by CD45RO negativity and positive CCR7 selection, thereby excluding terminally differentiated effector memory CD45RA+ cells. The sequenced sample was naive CD8+ T cells sorted from blood. The J gene is TRBJ2-7, the V gene TRBV13; D is possibly TRBD1 (5 bases). The sequence was obtained from a man between 18 and 29 years old in good health. The CDR3 DNA reads as TGTGCCAGCAGCTTAGGCAGGGTGGGATACGAGCAGTACTTC. This sequence encodes CASSLGRVGYEQYF.